The clone carrying this TCR beta chain was observed many times. The data belong to a study of T cells in Graves' hyperthyroidism and ophthalmopathy. Amplified regions were TCR beta CDR3 sequences from RNA transcripts. The HTBI primer set was used in a first-round RT-PCR of the TCR CDR3. TCRdb re-called the multiplex PCR reads with MiXCR, one entry per CDR3 protein. The sample carries a few hundred thousand distinct CDR3 sequences, 13% recorded once. V lost 0 bases and J lost 10, with 14 bases in between. In germline, CDR1 is SGDLS, CDR2 YYNGEE. This CDR3 comprises 15 residues. The clonotype was recovered from a woman aged 18-29 years with Graves' hyperthyroidism. Source material: blood. The chain has TRBV9 and TRBJ1-6; D is unclear. CDR3 DNA: TGTGCCAGCAGCGTAGTTGCAGGTGCGAACTCACCCCTCCACTTT. Translation gives CASSVVAGANSPLHF.